The clone carrying this T cell receptor (beta chain) was observed many times. Antigen unknown. MiXCR, run by TCRdb on the 5' RACE reads, gives a single entry per CDR3 protein. This table has under 85,000 distinct CDR3 sequences, roughly 11% appearing once. The data originate from a study of early T cells in non-severe SARS-CoV-2 infection. Overall study context: Investigators sequenced bulk RNA drawn from unsorted whole blood, and chains remained unpaired. Notes on the study in general: VDJdb matching skewed toward anti-spike CD8 responses, missing private and CD4 specificities.

Germline-derived CDR1 and CDR2 are SNHLY and FYNNEI. The ends were cut back, 8 bases at V and 1 base at J, with 12 bases in the middle. CDR3 length equals 13 residues. The specimen was whole blood, collected at baseline. The rearrangement uses TRBV2 and TRBJ2-7; no firm D call. The TCR comes from an adult who was a healthcare worker with PCR-confirmed SARS-CoV-2 infection or an uninfected control (not recorded which). The CDR3 here is CASESTESYEQYF. The CDR3 nucleotides read TGTGCCAGCGAGTCGACGGAATCCTACGAGCAGTACTTC.